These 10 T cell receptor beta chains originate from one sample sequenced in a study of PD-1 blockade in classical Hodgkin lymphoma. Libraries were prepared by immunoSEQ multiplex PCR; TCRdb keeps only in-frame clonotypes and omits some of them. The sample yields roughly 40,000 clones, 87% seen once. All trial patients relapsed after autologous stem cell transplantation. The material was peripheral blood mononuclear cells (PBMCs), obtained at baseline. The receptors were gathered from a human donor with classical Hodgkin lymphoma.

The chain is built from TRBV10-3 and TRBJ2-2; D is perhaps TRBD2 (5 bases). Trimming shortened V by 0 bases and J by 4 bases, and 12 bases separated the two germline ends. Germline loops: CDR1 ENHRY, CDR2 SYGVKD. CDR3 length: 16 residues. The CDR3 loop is CAISESGRRGTGELFF. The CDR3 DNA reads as TGTGCCATCAGTGAGTCGGGGAGACGGGGCACCGGGGAGCTGTTTTTT.

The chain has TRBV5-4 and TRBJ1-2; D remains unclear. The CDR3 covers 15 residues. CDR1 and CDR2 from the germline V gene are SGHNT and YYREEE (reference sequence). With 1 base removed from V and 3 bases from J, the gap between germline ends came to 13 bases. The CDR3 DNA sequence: TGTGCCAGCAGCTTGTCCGCTACAGATTACTATGGCTACACCTTC. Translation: CASSLSATDYYGYTF.

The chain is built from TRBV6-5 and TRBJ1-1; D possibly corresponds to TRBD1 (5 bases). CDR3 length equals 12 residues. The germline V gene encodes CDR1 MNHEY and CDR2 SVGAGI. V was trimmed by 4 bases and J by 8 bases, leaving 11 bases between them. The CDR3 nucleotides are TGTGCCAGCAGTTCCAGGGTACGGGAAGCTTTCTTT. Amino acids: CASSSRVREAFF.

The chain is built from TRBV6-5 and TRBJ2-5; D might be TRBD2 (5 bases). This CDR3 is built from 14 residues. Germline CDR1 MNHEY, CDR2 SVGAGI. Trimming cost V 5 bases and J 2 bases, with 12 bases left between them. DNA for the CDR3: TGTGCCAGCAGTCGCGCCGAGCGGCAAGAGACCCAGTACTTC. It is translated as CASSRAERQETQYF.

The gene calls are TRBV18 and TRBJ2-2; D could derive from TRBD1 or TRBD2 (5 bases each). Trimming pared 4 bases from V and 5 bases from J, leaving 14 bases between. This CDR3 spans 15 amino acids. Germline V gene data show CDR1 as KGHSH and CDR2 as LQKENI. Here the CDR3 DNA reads TGTGCCAGCTCACTAGCGACGGGGCGGACCGGGGAGCTGTTTTTT. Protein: CASSLATGRTGELFF. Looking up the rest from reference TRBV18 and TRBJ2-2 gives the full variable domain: NAGVMQNPRHLVRRRGQEARLRCSPMKGHSHVYWYRQLPEEGLKFMVYLQKENIIDESGMPKERFSAEFPKEGPSILRIQQVVRGDSAAYFCASSLATGRTGELFFGEGSRLTVL.

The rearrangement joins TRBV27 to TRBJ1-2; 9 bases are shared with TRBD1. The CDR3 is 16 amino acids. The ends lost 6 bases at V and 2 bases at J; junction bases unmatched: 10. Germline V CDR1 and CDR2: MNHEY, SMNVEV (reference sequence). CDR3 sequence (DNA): TGTGCCAGCAGGCTTTCGAGTGGGACAGGGAACTATGGCTACACCTTC. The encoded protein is CASRLSSGTGNYGYTF.

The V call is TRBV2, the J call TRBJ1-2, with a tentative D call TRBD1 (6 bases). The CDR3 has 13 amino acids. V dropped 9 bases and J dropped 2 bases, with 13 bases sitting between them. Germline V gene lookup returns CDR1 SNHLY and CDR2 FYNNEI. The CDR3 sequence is CASEDSRNYGYTF. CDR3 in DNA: TGTGCCAGTGAGGACAGTAGAAACTATGGCTACACCTTC.

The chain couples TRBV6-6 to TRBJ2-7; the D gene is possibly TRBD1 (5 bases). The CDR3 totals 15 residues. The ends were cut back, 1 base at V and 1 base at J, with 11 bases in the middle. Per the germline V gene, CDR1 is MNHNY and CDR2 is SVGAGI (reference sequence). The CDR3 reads CASSYFTDSSYEQYF. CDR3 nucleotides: TGTGCCAGCAGTTACTTCACTGACAGTTCCTACGAGCAGTACTTC.

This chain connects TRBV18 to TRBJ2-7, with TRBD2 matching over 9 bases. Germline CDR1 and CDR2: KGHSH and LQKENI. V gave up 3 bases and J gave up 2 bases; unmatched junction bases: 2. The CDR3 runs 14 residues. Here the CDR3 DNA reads TGTGCCAGCTCACCCTCTAGCGGGACCTACGAGCAGTACTTC. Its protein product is CASSPSSGTYEQYF.

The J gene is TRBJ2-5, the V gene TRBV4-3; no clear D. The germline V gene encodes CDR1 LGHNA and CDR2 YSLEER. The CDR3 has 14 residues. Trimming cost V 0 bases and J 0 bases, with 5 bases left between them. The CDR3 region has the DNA TGCGCCAGCAGCCAAGACGGTTACCAAGAGACCCAGTACTTC. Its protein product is CASSQDGYQETQYF.